These 21 T cell receptor beta chains share one sample of origin, sequenced in a study of vaccination and CD4 T cells after COVID-19 (dated by TCRdb to between 2022 and 2023). Their recognized antigens are unknown. This sample's treatment or condition label indicates: approximately 10-day PBMC culture with coronavirus spike peptide pools or control peptides (ViraFEST assay). Library preparation was by PCR. The sequencer was an Illumina iSeq 100. TCR sequencing of DNA from cultured CD4+ T cells used the Oncomine TCR Beta short-read assay at the Johns Hopkins FTIC core. TCRdb reanalyzed the raw reads on its own, using fastp at Q25 for trimming and MiXCR for clone calling, and kept in-frame beta chains. Each record represents a unique CDR3 protein, reported with the most common genes and DNA among its rows. The sample table lists about 19,000 distinct CDR3 sequences, approximately 31% of them with a count of one. The ten largest make up about 15% of the sample.

Material: cultured CD4+ T cells from blood. These receptors all come from a human donor with COVID-19.

There are a few counts of this clonotype. This chain joins TRBV20-1 and TRBJ1-1; the D is unclear. Per germline, CDR1 DFQATT and CDR2 SNEGSKA (reference sequence). Trimming stripped 0 bases from V and 11 bases from J, with 22 bases between. The CDR3 consists of 15 residues. DNA for the CDR3: TGCAGTGCTAGAGACGGGAAGGAGGCCTCCCATACCGCTTTCTTT. This sequence encodes CSARDGKEASHTAFF.

This clonotype turned up a few times. V and J are TRBV2 and TRBJ1-2; D not certain. The germline gives CDR1 SNHLY, CDR2 FYNNEI. V shed 7 bases and J shed 2 bases, with 11 bases lying between them. CDR3 size: 13 residues. The CDR3 is CASIVWANYGYTF. The CDR3 DNA is TGTGCCAGCATCGTGTGGGCAAACTATGGCTACACCTTC.

The chain joins TRBV28 to TRBJ1-4; D is unclear. This CDR3 is 14 amino acids long. The germline CDR1 and CDR2 sequences are MDHEN and SYDVKM. Trimming shortened V by 4 bases and J by 0 bases, and 6 bases separated the two germline ends. The CDR3 DNA reads TGTGCCAGCAGTTCGGGGTCAACTAATGAAAAACTGTTTTTT. It codes for CASSSGSTNEKLFF.

This clonotype was detected a few times. The genes are TRBV2 and TRBJ2-7; TRBD1 matches 11 bases. The CDR3 runs 16 residues. V was clipped by 7 bases and J by 2 bases; unmatched bases: 10. Germline V gives CDR1 SNHLY, CDR2 FYNNEI. In DNA form, the CDR3 reads TGTGCCAGCACCCTTCCTGGACAGGGGGCCGCCTACGAGCAGTACTTC. It specifies CASTLPGQGAAYEQYF.

The chain combines TRBV6-1 with TRBJ1-5; tentative D call: TRBD1 (5 bases). Trimming pared 5 bases from V and 0 bases from J, leaving 11 bases between. CDR3 length equals 15 residues. Germline CDR1 reads MNHNS; CDR2 reads SASEGT. In DNA form, the CDR3 reads TGTGCCAGCAGTACCGAGACAGATAGCAATCAGCCCCAGCATTTT. It encodes CASSTETDSNQPQHF.

The gene calls are TRBV18 and TRBJ1-1; D gene unclear. V was trimmed by 1 base and J by 4 bases, leaving 7 bases between them. The CDR3 is 13 residues long. Per the germline V gene, CDR1 is KGHSH and CDR2 is LQKENI. CDR3 protein: CASSPRVITEAFF. As DNA, the CDR3 is TGTGCCAGCTCACCACGGGTCATCACTGAAGCTTTCTTT.

This clonotype was counted a few times. The chain links TRBV7-2 to TRBJ1-2, with D uncertain. The germline V gene has CDR1 SGHTA and CDR2 FQGNSA. V dropped 5 bases and J dropped 0 bases, with 10 bases sitting between them. The CDR3 has 14 amino acids. Here the CDR3 reads CASSLLGPNYGYTF. The CDR3 bases are TGTGCCAGCAGCCTGCTGGGTCCTAACTATGGCTACACCTTC.

The CDR3 bases are TGTGCCAGCAGTTTCCTAGGGGGCAAGAATTCACCCCTCCACTTT. Residues: CASSFLGGKNSPLHF. The chain employs TRBV27 and TRBJ1-6; 7 bases align to TRBD1. Germline CDR1 MNHEY, CDR2 SMNVEV (reference sequence). There are 15 residues in the CDR3. The trim removed 3 bases at V and 7 bases at J, leaving 6 bases unmatched.

This clonotype appeared a few times. This chain connects TRBV29-1 to TRBJ1-2; 7 nucleotides match TRBD1. The V gene's germline CDR1 is SQVTM and CDR2 ANQGSEA. The CDR3 is 15 residues long. V lost 2 bases and J lost 0; bases outside the gene matches: 6. As DNA, the CDR3 is TGCAGCGTTGAAACATTGGGACAGACTAACTATGGCTACACCTTC. The encoded protein is CSVETLGQTNYGYTF.

Details on this clonotype: One end of the junction fails to match germline, which may point to a read error. The chain recombines TRBV7-6 with TRBJ1-1, with D unclear. The CDR3 runs to 13 residues. Germline CDR1 and CDR2: SGHVS and FNYEAQ. The CDR3 protein is CASSQQQNTEAFF. The CDR3 DNA sequence: TGTGCTAGCAGCCAACAGCAGAACACTGAAGCTTTCTTT.

There are a few counts of this clonotype. This chain uses TRBV30 with TRBJ1-2; D might be TRBD1 (5 bases). Germline CDR1 and CDR2: GTSNPN and SVGIG (reference sequence). The V and J ends lost 0 bases and 6 bases respectively, with 14 bases between them. CDR3 length: 14 amino acids. The CDR3 sequence: CAWSVRRQQNGYTF. The CDR3 nucleotides are TGTGCCTGGAGTGTACGCAGACAGCAAAATGGCTACACCTTC.

V and J are TRBV20-1 and TRBJ1-2; D uncertain. V dropped 3 bases and J dropped 5 bases, with 19 bases sitting between them. The CDR3 spans 15 residues. The germline V gene encodes CDR1 DFQATT and CDR2 SNEGSKA (reference sequence). In DNA form, the CDR3 reads TGCAGTGCTAGGGAGGATGGCCGAAGAAGATATGGCTACACCTTC. This gives the protein CSAREDGRRRYGYTF.

V and J are TRBV6-1 and TRBJ2-2; D not certain. The V gene's germline CDR1 is MNHNS and CDR2 SASEGT. CDR3 length: 14 amino acids. Trimming stripped 6 bases from V and 1 base from J, with 9 bases between. The CDR3 region has the DNA TGTGCCAGCAGCCGTTACATGAACACCGGGGAGCTGTTTTTT. It encodes CASSRYMNTGELFF.

This rearrangement joins TRBV6-2 or TRBV6-3 to TRBJ2-1; no clear D gene. Trimming cost V 8 bases and J 8 bases, with 19 bases left between them. In germline, CDR1 is MNHEY, CDR2 SVGEGT. The CDR3 is 14 residues long. CDR3 nucleotide sequence: TGTGCCAGCTCGGTTTACGGTTCCCTCCATGAGCAGTTCTTC. Amino acid sequence: CASSVYGSLHEQFF.

The chain carries TRBV5-1 and TRBJ2-7; TRBD1 agrees at 7 bases. The CDR3 spans 13 residues. The V gene end was trimmed by 4 bases and the J gene end by 4 bases; junction bases not matched to a gene: 5. The germline gives CDR1 SGHRS, CDR2 YFSETQ. The DNA for the CDR3 is TGCGCCAGCAGCCAGGGGGAAGTTTACGAGCAGTACTTC. Its translation: CASSQGEVYEQYF.

The rearrangement joins TRBV19 to TRBJ2-2, with 13 bases lining up with TRBD2. V lost 10 bases, J lost 2 bases, and 10 bases stayed unmatched. The CDR3 totals 17 residues. Germline V gene sequence: CDR1 LNHDA, CDR2 SQIVND (reference sequence). DNA for the CDR3: TGTGCCACCTACCCCCGACTAGCGGGAGGAAACACCGGGGAGCTGTTTTTT. As protein: CATYPRLAGGNTGELFF.

This clonotype was counted only a few times. The V call is TRBV20-1, the J call TRBJ2-3, with TRBD2 matching 7 bases. V lost 3 bases, J lost 2 bases, and 8 bases stayed unmatched. The CDR3 has 15 amino acids. Per germline, CDR1 DFQATT and CDR2 SNEGSKA (reference sequence). This chain's CDR3 is CSARRAGLVTDTQYF. The CDR3 DNA follows: TGCAGTGCTAGGAGAGCGGGGTTGGTCACAGATACGCAGTATTTT.

The V and J genes are TRBV5-5 and TRBJ1-2, with 7 bases identical to TRBD1. Germline trimming cut 0 bases from V and 4 bases from J; bases unmatched to any gene: 6. Germline CDR1 reads SGHKS; CDR2 reads YYEKEE (reference sequence). This CDR3 is 15 amino acids long. The CDR3 nucleotides are TGTGCCAGCAGCTTGGCTGGTCAGGGGGGCTATGGCTACACCTTC. The encoded protein is CASSLAGQGGYGYTF.

V and J are TRBV19 and TRBJ2-7, with TRBD1 matching 7 bases. Per the germline V gene, CDR1 is LNHDA and CDR2 is SQIVND (reference sequence). The CDR3 runs to 13 residues. Trimming removed 0 bases from V and 9 bases from J; junction bases left unmatched: 5. The CDR3 DNA is TGTGCCAGTAGTATAGAACAGGGGAAAGGGCAGTACTTC. This translates into CASSIEQGKGQYF.

In this sample, this clonotype turned up a few times. The chain employs TRBV10-2 and TRBJ2-5; TRBD2 matches at 11 bases. J gave up 2 bases and V 9 bases, and 8 bases lay outside the gene matches. Germline values: CDR1 WSHSY, CDR2 SAAADI. The CDR3 runs 15 residues. CDR3 sequence: CASSTSGGNQETQYF. As DNA, the CDR3 is TGCGCCAGTAGTACTAGCGGGGGTAATCAAGAGACCCAGTACTTC.

This clonotype is labeled medium-sized (0.01 to 0.1%). The J gene is TRBJ1-1, the V gene TRBV28; unclear D gene. V was pared by 6 bases and J by 6 bases, with 23 bases between. The CDR3 covers 16 residues. The germline V gene has CDR1 MDHEN and CDR2 SYDVKM. The CDR3 sequence is CASSPSQISVVPEAFF. The CDR3 DNA reads TGTGCCAGCAGCCCCTCCCAGATCTCGGTCGTTCCTGAAGCTTTCTTT.